A single T cell receptor (beta chain) is shown here with its context. This specimen comes from a study of T cell responses to AZD1222 COVID-19 vaccine. Trimming pared 4 bases from V and 0 bases from J, leaving 2 bases between. This CDR3 spans 13 amino acids. Germline assignment: CDR1 SGDLS and CDR2 YYNGEE. Sequenced by immunoSEQ multiplex PCR; TCRdb stores in-frame clones only, minus some. The sample contains about 150,000 clones, about 93% of which appear only once. The chain has TRBV9 and TRBJ1-6, with D uncertain. This clonotype was obtained from an adult in good health. The material sequenced was peripheral blood, taken on day 0 of AZD1222 vaccination. This chain's CDR3 is CASSPSYNSPLHF. CDR3 nucleotides: TGTGCCAGCAGCCCCTCCTATAATTCACCCCTCCACTTT.